Below, one T cell receptor (beta chain) is given with its context. Its specificity is not known. This sample is part of a study of T cells expressing NK-cell markers. Germline assignment: CDR1 MNHEY and CDR2 SVGEGT. The CDR3 runs 15 residues. Findings and caveats of the study: HCMV specificity of expanded NKG2C+ T cell clones remained unclear.

After re-calling the 5' RACE reads, TCRdb lists one entry per CDR3 protein, DNA absent. The table lists some 410,000 distinct CDR3 sequences. The sample taken for sequencing was blood T cells: a sorted CD56 or NKG2C T cell subset, CD4+ or CD8+ T cells, or bulk PBMC T cells (not recorded which). The receptor was isolated from a woman between 18 and 75 years old in good health. The chain employs TRBV6-2 or TRBV6-3 and TRBJ2-1; TCRdb's D call, TRBD1, is unchecked because there is no DNA. CDR3 residues: CASSGTRLSYNEQFF.